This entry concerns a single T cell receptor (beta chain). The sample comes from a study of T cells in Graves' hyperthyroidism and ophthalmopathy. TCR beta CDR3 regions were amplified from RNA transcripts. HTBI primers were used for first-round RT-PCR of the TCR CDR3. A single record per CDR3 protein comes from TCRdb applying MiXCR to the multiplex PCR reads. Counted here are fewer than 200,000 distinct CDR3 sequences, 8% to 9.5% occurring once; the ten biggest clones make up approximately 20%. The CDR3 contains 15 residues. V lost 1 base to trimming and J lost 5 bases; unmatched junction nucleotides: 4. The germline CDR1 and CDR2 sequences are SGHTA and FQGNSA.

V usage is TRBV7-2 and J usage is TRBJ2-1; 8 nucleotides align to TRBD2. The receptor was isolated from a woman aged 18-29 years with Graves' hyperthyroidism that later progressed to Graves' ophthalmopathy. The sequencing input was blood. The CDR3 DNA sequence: TGTGCCAGCAGCTTAGGGACTAGCCGGGACAATGAGCAGTTCTTC. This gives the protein CASSLGTSRDNEQFF. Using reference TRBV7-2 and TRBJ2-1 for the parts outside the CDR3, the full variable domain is GAGVSQSPSNKVTEKGKDVELRCDPISGHTALYWYRQSLGQGLEFLIYFQGNSAPDKSGLPSDRFSAERTGGSVSTLTIQRTQQEDSAVYLCASSLGTSRDNEQFFGPGTRLTVL.